These 18 T cell receptor beta chains share one sample of origin, sequenced in a study of blood T cell repertoires in COVID-19. TCRdb's copy holds only in-frame clones and misses some; the assay was immunoSEQ multiplex PCR. The repertoire includes approximately 230,000 clones, around 84% of them detected once, and just under 20% sits in the top ten. The sample was peripheral blood. These receptors all stem from a man aged 25-45 years with active or convalescent COVID-19.

The chain carries TRBV14 and TRBJ1-3; 12 bases are a match to TRBD1. V dropped 0 bases and J dropped 6; count of bases not matched to a gene: 6. CDR1 SGHDN and CDR2 FVKESK come from the germline V gene. The CDR3 sequence is 17 residues long. The chain's CDR3 is CASSQEAGQGAVNTIYF. CDR3 bases: TGTGCCAGCAGCCAAGAGGCGGGACAGGGGGCTGTAAACACCATATATTTT.

The chain links TRBV27 to TRBJ2-1; tentative D call: TRBD2 (5 bases). This CDR3 comprises 14 residues. The V gene's germline CDR1 is MNHEY and CDR2 SMNVEV (reference sequence). V lost 5 bases and J 4 bases, leaving 12 bases between the germline ends. The CDR3 spells CASSNGGFYNEQFF. For the CDR3, the DNA is TGTGCCAGCAGTAATGGCGGGTTTTACAATGAGCAGTTCTTC.

The CDR3 protein is CASSVDAATRGEQYF. DNA for the CDR3: TGTGCCAGCAGCGTAGACGCAGCCACTCGGGGGGAGCAGTACTTC. The chain couples TRBV9 to TRBJ2-7, with D perhaps TRBD2 (6 bases). This CDR3 has 15 residues. The V gene's germline CDR1 is SGDLS and CDR2 YYNGEE. V was pared by 0 bases and J by 7 bases, with 17 bases between.

J is TRBJ2-4 and V is TRBV12-3 or TRBV12-4; possible D gene TRBD1, 6 bases. The CDR3 covers 13 residues. V lost 4 bases, J lost 5 bases, and 9 bases lay in between. The CDR3, as DNA: TGTGCCAGCAGTTCCCGGACAGAAAACATTCAGTACTTC. Translated: CASSSRTENIQYF.

The chain is built from TRBV5-1 and TRBJ1-3, with 7 nucleotides matching TRBD1. Germline V gives CDR1 SGHRS, CDR2 YFSETQ. V lost 4 bases, J lost 4 bases, and 5 bases stayed unmatched. The CDR3 loop spans 14 amino acids. CDR3 residues: CASSPGTEGNTIYF. As DNA, the CDR3 is TGCGCCAGCAGCCCGGGGACAGAAGGAAACACCATATATTTT.

The chain employs TRBV5-1 and TRBJ1-2, with D hard to call. The V and J ends lost 0 bases and 3 bases respectively, with 24 bases between them. The CDR3 is 19 amino acids. Germline values: CDR1 SGHRS, CDR2 YFSETQ. The CDR3 protein is CASSLGRPLTSPEDYGYTF. The CDR3 DNA reads TGCGCCAGCAGCTTGGGGCGACCCTTGACCTCCCCCGAGGACTATGGCTACACCTTC.

The chain joins TRBV5-1 to TRBJ2-5; 7 bases line up with TRBD2. The junction had 6 bases not matched to a gene; V was cut back by 0 bases and J by 1 base. The CDR3 extends over 16 amino acids. Germline assignment: CDR1 SGHRS and CDR2 YFSETQ. The DNA for the CDR3 is TGCGCCAGCAGCTTGGGAGGGACGGGGGGCCAAGAGACCCAGTACTTC. Amino acid sequence: CASSLGGTGGQETQYF.

This clone was seen a few times. The rearrangement links TRBV28 to TRBJ2-7; 7 bases are a match to TRBD1. From germline, CDR1 is MDHEN and CDR2 SYDVKM. The CDR3 is made up of 13 amino acids. After removal of 2 bases from V and 6 bases from J, the junction contained 4 bases not matched to a gene. The CDR3 sequence is CASSLAAGGEQYF. The CDR3 nucleotides are TGTGCCAGCAGTTTAGCGGCAGGGGGCGAGCAGTACTTC.

This rearrangement joins TRBV3-1 (or the pseudogene TRBV3-2) to TRBJ2-3; 7 nucleotides align to TRBD1. The J segment lost 3 bases and the V segment lost 3 bases, leaving 0 bases of the junction unmatched. Germline CDR1 LGHDT, CDR2 YNNKEL (reference sequence). The length of the CDR3 is 13 residues. In DNA, the CDR3 is TGTGCCAGCAGCCACAGGGGGACAGATACGCAGTATTTT. Encoded protein: CASSHRGTDTQYF.

The genes are TRBV12-5 and TRBJ1-2, with 8 bases fitting TRBD1. From germline, CDR1 is LGHNT and CDR2 FRNRAP. The CDR3 loop spans 17 amino acids. V gave up 0 bases and J gave up 6 bases; unmatched junction bases: 12. In DNA form, the CDR3 reads TGTGCTAGTGGTTTGGTTCTGGGCCCACAGGGGGTGGATGGCTACACCTTC. This codes for CASGLVLGPQGVDGYTF.

The chain joins TRBV7-9 to TRBJ1-3; 7 nucleotides agree with TRBD1. The V segment lost 2 bases and the J segment 5 bases; nucleotides outside the gene matches: 3. The CDR3 runs to 14 residues. Germline values: CDR1 SEHNR, CDR2 FQNEAQ (reference sequence). The CDR3 DNA follows: TGTGCCAGCAGCTTACCGACAGGGAGAAACACCATATATTTT. This sequence encodes CASSLPTGRNTIYF.

The chain recombines TRBV7-8 with TRBJ1-5; possible D gene TRBD1, 5 bases. There are 20 residues in the CDR3. CDR1 and CDR2 (germline): SGHVS, FQNEAQ. Trimming took off 1 base at V and 2 bases at J, with 24 bases between the two ends. In DNA form, the CDR3 reads TGTGCCAGCAGCTTAGACCCAGGAGAGGGGATTGCGGGAGGCAATCAGCCCCAGCATTTT. Protein: CASSLDPGEGIAGGNQPQHF.

This sequence joins TRBV9 and TRBJ1-6; 7 bases fit TRBD1. There are 17 residues in the CDR3. Germline CDR1 and CDR2: SGDLS and YYNGEE. Germline trimming cut 3 bases from V and 10 bases from J; bases unmatched to any gene: 16. The CDR3 protein is CASSATGQEPLRSPLHF. The DNA for the CDR3 is TGTGCCAGCAGCGCCACCGGACAGGAGCCCTTAAGGTCACCCCTCCACTTT.

The J gene is TRBJ2-1, the V gene TRBV12-3 or TRBV12-4, with 7 bases lining up with TRBD2. CDR3 length: 11 residues. The V segment lost 7 bases and the J segment 10 bases; nucleotides outside the gene matches: 4. The chain's CDR3 is CASTLGGEQFF. As DNA, the CDR3 is TGTGCCAGCACCTTGGGGGGGGAGCAGTTCTTC.

This clone was seen a handful of times. The chain employs TRBV28 and TRBJ1-5; 7 nucleotides align to TRBD1. Germline-derived CDR1 and CDR2 are MDHEN and SYDVKM. The CDR3 consists of 18 residues. V trimming: 3 bases; J trimming: 5 bases; junction bases outside the gene matches: 16. This CDR3 is CASSFPGQLDVLDQPQHF. In nucleotides, the CDR3 is TGTGCCAGCAGTTTTCCGGGACAGCTCGATGTATTAGATCAGCCCCAGCATTTT.

V and J are TRBV29-1 and TRBJ1-2, with 7 nucleotides matching TRBD1. Germline V lookup: CDR1 SQVTM, CDR2 ANQGSEA. This CDR3 contains 12 residues. The DNA of the CDR3 is TGCACGGGGGACAGACTTAACTATGGCTACACCTTC. It codes for CTGDRLNYGYTF.

This chain links TRBV5-5 with TRBJ2-7; 10 positions agree with TRBD2. This CDR3 region has 14 residues. CDR1 is SGHKS, CDR2 YYEKEE, per germline (reference sequence). J lost 5 bases, V lost 4 bases, and 6 bases had no gene match. CDR3 DNA sequence: TGTGCCAGCAGCCTCCGGACTAGCGGCGACGAGCAGTACTTC. Protein product: CASSLRTSGDEQYF.

This chain uses TRBV10-3 with TRBJ1-5; 10 nucleotides align to TRBD1. The CDR3 loop spans 16 amino acids. CDR1 is ENHRY, CDR2 SYGVKD, per germline. The ends lost 4 bases at V and 3 bases at J; junction bases unmatched: 6. The CDR3 nucleotides are TGTGCCATCAGTGCAGGGGACAGGGGTTTCAATCAGCCCCAGCATTTT. As protein: CAISAGDRGFNQPQHF.